The 25 T cell receptor beta chains reported below all come from one sample, sequenced in a study of regulatory T cells in long-lasting Graves disease (dated by TCRdb to the early 2020s). Library preparation was by multiplex PCR. Sequencing was performed on an Illumina HiSeq 4000. CDR3 regions were amplified by Arm-PCR with iRepertoire HTBI primers to construct TCR beta libraries. Through fastp at Q25 and MiXCR, TCRdb rebuilt clones from the public reads, retaining in-frame beta chains. Merged by CDR3 protein, the rows form single entries marked with the most common genes and DNA. The sample table shows under 500,000 distinct CDR3 sequences, and 20% are seen once. The top ten clones comprise 7% to 10% of the sample. This specimen's time point label, per the study, means: persistent/refractory GD, antithyroid drugs over 5 years with positive TRAb. RNA was extracted from PBMCs in TRIzol for both TCR sequencing and RNA sequencing.

Specimen: peripheral blood mononuclear cells (PBMCs), collected when the disease was refractory, from a patient treated with antithyroid drugs. The receptors here all came from a female donor with Graves disease.

This clonotype occurred a few times. The chain recombines TRBV5-1 with TRBJ2-4; unclear D gene. CDR3 length: 15 amino acids. Germline V gene sequence: CDR1 SGHRS, CDR2 YFSETQ. V was shortened by 1 base and J by 0 bases, with 8 bases between the two germline ends. DNA for the CDR3: TGCGCCAGCAGCTTGACTACAGTAGCCAAAAACATTCAGTACTTC. Translated, it gives CASSLTTVAKNIQYF.

There are a few counts of this clonotype. V usage is TRBV7-9 and J usage is TRBJ1-2, with 7 bases aligning to TRBD1. The CDR3 consists of 15 residues. Trimming removed 1 base from V and 7 bases from J; junction bases left unmatched: 9. The germline CDR1 and CDR2 sequences are SEHNR and FQNEAQ (reference sequence). The CDR3 nucleotides read TGTGCCAGCAGCTTAGTTGGCGCAGGGGGTGGTGGCTACACCTTC. Protein product: CASSLVGAGGGGYTF.

The table lists this clonotype with many counts. The chain uses TRBV29-1 and TRBJ1-1; D is undetermined. The CDR3 covers 13 residues. The germline V gene has CDR1 SQVTM and CDR2 ANQGSEA. V was pared by 3 bases and J by 6 bases, with 14 bases between. CDR3 coding DNA: TGCAGCGTTGAGCGCAGGTTTAACCCTGAAGCTTTCTTT. This translates into CSVERRFNPEAFF.

Only a few counts were recorded for this clonotype. The rearrangement uses TRBV6-1 and TRBJ2-2, with no clear D. Germline V gene lookup returns CDR1 MNHNS and CDR2 SASEGT. The V gene lost 7 bases and the J gene lost 2 bases, with 11 bases spanning the gap. The CDR3 consists of 14 residues. The CDR3 region has the DNA TGTGCCAGCACTCCCGGGCCAAACACCGGGGAGCTGTTTTTT. Encoded protein: CASTPGPNTGELFF.

In this sample, this clonotype turned up many times. The CDR3 DNA sequence: TGCAGCGTCCCGAGGGGGGCTCGGGAGACCCAGTACTTC. It encodes CSVPRGARETQYF. The V call is TRBV29-1, the J call TRBJ2-5, with D perhaps given as TRBD1 or TRBD2 (6 bases each). This CDR3 is 13 amino acids long. V gave up 6 bases and J gave up 5 bases, with 16 bases separating them. Germline V lookup: CDR1 SQVTM, CDR2 ANQGSEA. Looking up the rest from reference TRBV29-1 and TRBJ2-5 gives the full variable domain: SAVISQKPSRDICQRGTSLTIQCQVDSQVTMMFWYRQQPGQSLTLIATANQGSEATYESGFVIDKFPISRPNLTFSTLTVSNMSPEDSSIYLCSVPRGARETQYFGPGTRLLVL.

This clonotype has a count of ten or more. The V call is TRBV6-1, the J call TRBJ1-2, with D possibly being TRBD1 (6 bases). This CDR3 has 15 residues. CDR1 MNHNS and CDR2 SASEGT come from the germline V gene. Trimming took off 8 bases at V and 6 bases at J, with 22 bases between the two ends. The CDR3 DNA reads as TGTGCCAGCCGGGGACGGGGGGCCTGGGGACATGGCTACACCTTC. Translating gives CASRGRGAWGHGYTF.

The genes are TRBV6-1 and TRBJ2-6, with D maybe TRBD1 (5 bases). The CDR3 runs to 18 residues. Trimming took off 6 bases at V and 1 base at J, with 19 bases between the two ends. CDR1 MNHNS and CDR2 SASEGT come from the germline V gene. CDR3 loop: CASRNAAGKKSGANVLTF. CDR3 DNA: TGTGCCAGCAGAAACGCGGCAGGGAAGAAGTCTGGGGCCAACGTCCTGACTTTC.

This clonotype has more than one count but fewer than ten. The V gene is TRBV5-1, the J gene TRBJ1-1; unclear D gene. Germline V CDR1 and CDR2: SGHRS, YFSETQ. The V and J ends lost 0 bases and 1 base respectively, with 13 bases between them. There are 16 residues in the CDR3. DNA for the CDR3: TGCGCCAGCAGCTTGGGGCTAGGGCGAAAGAACACTGAAGCTTTCTTT. Residues: CASSLGLGRKNTEAFF.

This clonotype was observed a handful of times. The chain employs TRBV6-9 and TRBJ2-2; D ambiguous. Trimming removed 3 bases from V and 4 bases from J, with 12 bases in between. There are 15 residues in the CDR3. CDR1 is MNHGY and CDR2 is SVAAGI in the germline V gene. The CDR3 protein is CASSYNYSPTGELFF. The CDR3 DNA is TGTGCCAGCAGTTACAACTACTCTCCCACCGGGGAGCTGTTTTTT.

This clonotype was observed many times. This chain joins TRBV6-1 and TRBJ2-7; tentative D call: TRBD2 (6 bases). There are 14 residues in the CDR3. The V end was cut by 8 bases, the J end by 5 bases, with 19 bases between. CDR1 and CDR2 (germline): MNHNS, SASEGT. CDR3 amino acids: CASEVAGRSNEQYF. CDR3 DNA sequence: TGTGCCAGCGAAGTCGCGGGAAGGTCCAACGAGCAGTACTTC.

With respect to this clonotype: Compared with germline, one end of the junction differs, possibly owing to a read error. The chain uses TRBV27 and TRBJ2-7; 9 bases match TRBD2. Germline CDR1 reads MNHEY; CDR2 reads SMNVEV (reference sequence). This CDR3 contains 15 residues. CDR3: CANSLAGASSYEQYF. The CDR3 bases are TGTGCCAACAGTTTAGCGGGAGCCAGCTCCTACGAGCAGTACTTC.

This clonotype was recorded a few times. The V call is TRBV19, the J call TRBJ2-7; D may be TRBD1 (7 bases). The V end lost 5 bases, the J end lost 3 bases, and 14 bases lay between the germline ends. CDR1 is LNHDA and CDR2 is SQIVND in the germline V gene (reference sequence). The CDR3 has 14 residues. The CDR3 DNA reads TGTGCCAGTAGTGTTCGACAGGGAGGCTACGAGCAGTACTTC. It encodes CASSVRQGGYEQYF.

About this clonotype itself: Just one base apart from a much larger clone, this may be a read error. V and J are TRBV11-2 and TRBJ2-2; 9 positions agree with TRBD2. The CDR3 spans 15 residues. V lost 5 bases, J lost 6 bases, and 7 bases stayed unmatched. In germline, CDR1 is SGHAT, CDR2 FQNNGV. CDR3 coding DNA: TGTGCCAGCAGCCCGTCCGGACTAGCGCCCGGGGAGCTGTTTTTT. Protein sequence: CASSPSGLAPGELFF.

This clonotype was picked up many times. V is TRBV13 and J is TRBJ2-7; D tentatively fits TRBD1 or TRBD2 (5 bases each). The CDR3 is 16 residues long. CDR1 is PRHDT, CDR2 FYEKMQ, per germline (reference sequence). Between the trimmed V and J ends, which lost 3 bases and 2 bases, there was a span of 17 bases. The CDR3 DNA sequence: TGTGCCAGCAGCTTCTACTCCCGGGACCAAGCCTACGAGCAGTACTTC. This codes for CASSFYSRDQAYEQYF.

V gene TRBV19 combines with J gene TRBJ2-7; 12 nucleotides line up with TRBD2. Germline CDR1 and CDR2: LNHDA and SQIVND (reference sequence). The CDR3 extends over 14 amino acids. V lost 5 bases and J lost 6; bases outside the gene matches: 5. CDR3 sequence (DNA): TGTGCCAGTAGTCTAGCGGGAGGGCCGCTCGAGCAGTACTTC. Residues: CASSLAGGPLEQYF.

The table lists this clonotype with many counts. The CDR3 DNA follows: TGTGCCAGCAGCTACCTAGCGGGAGGCTACACCGGGGAGCTGTTTTTT. It encodes CASSYLAGGYTGELFF. The chain combines TRBV11-2 with TRBJ2-2; TRBD2 matches at 11 bases. Trimming cost V 4 bases and J 3 bases; bases outside gene matches: 4. There are 16 residues in the CDR3. The germline V gene encodes CDR1 SGHAT and CDR2 FQNNGV.

This clonotype occurred many times. The rearrangement joins TRBV2 to TRBJ1-2, with D perhaps matching TRBD1 (5 bases). V was pared by 6 bases and J by 3 bases, with 11 bases between. This CDR3 region has 13 residues. CDR1 is SNHLY, CDR2 FYNNEI, per germline. Written as DNA, the CDR3 is TGTGCCAGCAGGGGGGACGGAGACTATGGCTACACCTTC. Protein product: CASRGDGDYGYTF.

With regard to this clonotype: This may be a read error, as it is one base from a much larger clone. Here the CDR3 DNA reads TGTGCCAGCGGGTCCGGCGGCCCCTACGAGCAGTACTTC. It yields the protein CASGSGGPYEQYF. This rearrangement joins TRBV6-1 to TRBJ2-7; D remains unclear. The V and J ends lost 8 bases and 2 bases respectively, with 13 bases between them. The CDR3 covers 13 residues. Germline lookup yields CDR1 MNHNS and CDR2 SASEGT.

This clonotype was detected ten times or more. The chain joins TRBV28 to TRBJ2-2; the D gene is possibly TRBD2 (7 bases). The CDR3 totals 15 residues. V was clipped by 8 bases and J by 6 bases, with 19 bases between them. CDR1 is MDHEN and CDR2 is SYDVKM in the germline V gene. CDR3 protein: CASLDGGREAGELFF. The CDR3 DNA reads as TGTGCCAGCCTCGACGGGGGGCGAGAGGCCGGGGAGCTGTTTTTT.

A word on this clonotype: Sequence at one end of the junction differs from germline and may be a read error. The chain's CDR3 is CAGSLRGGRGYTF. CDR3 in DNA: TGTGCCGGCTCCCTCCGGGGGGGGCGTGGCTACACCTTC. The chain combines TRBV18 with TRBJ1-2, with a weak D call TRBD1 (6 bases). The CDR3 has 13 residues. The germline CDR1 and CDR2 sequences are KGHSH and LQKENI.

This clonotype was seen ten or more times. The chain carries TRBV24-1 and TRBJ1-2; D is perhaps TRBD1 (5 bases). Trimming stripped 4 bases from V and 4 bases from J, with 12 bases between. From germline, CDR1 is KGHDR and CDR2 SFDVKD. This CDR3 has 14 amino acids. CDR3 nucleotide sequence: TGTGCCACCAGTGACCCGGACAAAGCCTATGGCTACACCTTC. Amino acid sequence: CATSDPDKAYGYTF.

About this clonotype: A clone one base away is much larger, so this may be a read error. The V gene is TRBV27, the J gene TRBJ1-5; no clear D. Germline CDR1 MNHEY, CDR2 SMNVEV (reference sequence). The CDR3 covers 15 residues. CDR3 residues: CGSSRKRTEGQPQHF. CDR3 nucleotides: TGTGGCAGCAGTCGTAAGAGGACCGAGGGACAGCCCCAGCATTTT.

The chain carries TRBV11-3 and TRBJ2-1; 11 bases line up with TRBD2. The CDR3 totals 18 residues. Germline V CDR1 and CDR2: SGHNT, YENEEA. Trimming cost V 4 bases and J 4 bases; bases outside gene matches: 12. The CDR3, as DNA: TGTGCCAGCAGCTCTTTTACCTTAGCGGGAGGGGATTACAATGAGCAGTTCTTC. This gives the protein CASSSFTLAGGDYNEQFF.

This clonotype has a handful of counts. The chain combines TRBV19 with TRBJ2-5; TRBD2 matches 8 bases. The J segment lost 5 bases and the V segment lost 6 bases, leaving 8 bases of the junction unmatched. The CDR3 runs to 14 residues. In germline, CDR1 is LNHDA, CDR2 SQIVND (reference sequence). CDR3 protein: CASSESGRSETQYF. The DNA of the CDR3 is TGTGCCAGTAGCGAGAGCGGGAGAAGCGAGACCCAGTACTTC. Supplemented by reference TRBV19 and TRBJ2-5, the full variable domain reads DGGITQSPKYLFRKEGQNVTLSCEQNLNHDAMYWYRQDPGQGLRLIYYSQIVNDFQKGDIAEGYSVSREKKESFPLTVTSAQKNPTAFYLCASSESGRSETQYFGPGTRLLVL.

This clonotype was recorded many times. The chain employs TRBV28 and TRBJ1-2, with no clear D. The germline CDR1 and CDR2 sequences are MDHEN and SYDVKM. Trimming removed 5 bases at V and 3 bases at J, with 4 bases between. This CDR3 contains 11 residues. The CDR3 bases are TGTGCCAGCAGTACAGACTATGGCTACACCTTC. Its translation: CASSTDYGYTF.